This TCR beta chain was retrieved from a study of blood T cell repertoires in COVID-19. Study as a whole: Samples taken during acute and convalescent COVID-19 were collected in the United States, Italy and Spain. Nucleic acid was either cDNA or gDNA, and it came from T cells, B-cell-depleted T cells, or PBMCs.

As originally analysed: The authors estimated nucleated cell counts from reference gene primer amplification. Clones were read by immunoSEQ multiplex PCR, and TCRdb kept only the in-frame ones, dropping some. V and J calls and clone size are as listed in that table; D and trimming were resolved from the DNA. Found here are some 100,000 clones, around nine tenths of them singletons; the top ten hold about 5%. This CDR3 region has 14 residues. Germline assignment: CDR1 MNHEY and CDR2 SMNVEV (reference sequence). Trimming took off 3 bases at V and 3 bases at J, with 12 bases between the two ends. The chain joins TRBV27 to TRBJ2-7; tentatively, D is TRBD1 (6 bases). This sequence originates from a woman of 80 years or more with active COVID-19. Sequencing was carried out using peripheral blood. The CDR3 DNA is TGTGCCAGCAGTTTCCAACAGGGAATCTACGAGCAGTACTTC. Protein product: CASSFQQGIYEQYF.